Presented here are 3 T cell receptor beta chains from one specimen sequenced in a study of regulatory dendritic cells for organ transplantation. Using immunoSEQ multiplex PCR, the repertoire was profiled, and TCRdb retains in-frame clones only, with some absent. The table lists thousands of clones, around three fifths of them singletons, with 9.5% to 12% in the top ten. The sample was memory CD8+ T cells from blood. Subset indicated: CD45RO+ memory T cells. These receptors originate from a human donor in good health.

The chain joins TRBV12-5 to TRBJ1-1; no clear D. V lost 5 bases and J 5 bases, leaving 18 bases between the germline ends. The CDR3 spans 15 residues. The germline gives CDR1 LGHNT, CDR2 FRNRAP. The CDR3 here is CASGIDYGGETEAFF. The DNA of the CDR3 is TGTGCTAGTGGTATTGACTACGGCGGGGAGACTGAAGCTTTCTTT.

V is TRBV6-4 and J is TRBJ1-6, with 7 bases fitting TRBD1. CDR1 MRHNA and CDR2 SNTAGT come from the germline V gene. This CDR3 is built from 13 residues. V was clipped by 3 bases and J by 13 bases; unmatched bases: 6. For the CDR3, the DNA is TGTGCCAGCAGTGAAACCGGGACAGCCCCCCTCCACTTT. This translates into CASSETGTAPLHF.

This clone was observed a handful of times. The chain links TRBV9 to TRBJ2-3; possibly TRBD2 for D (6 bases). Germline CDR1 reads SGDLS; CDR2 reads YYNGEE. The V gene lost 3 bases and the J gene lost 6 bases, with 17 bases spanning the gap. The CDR3 runs to 15 residues. The CDR3: CASSETGTHIDTQYF. CDR3 DNA: TGTGCCAGCAGCGAAACCGGGACTCACATCGATACGCAGTATTTT.